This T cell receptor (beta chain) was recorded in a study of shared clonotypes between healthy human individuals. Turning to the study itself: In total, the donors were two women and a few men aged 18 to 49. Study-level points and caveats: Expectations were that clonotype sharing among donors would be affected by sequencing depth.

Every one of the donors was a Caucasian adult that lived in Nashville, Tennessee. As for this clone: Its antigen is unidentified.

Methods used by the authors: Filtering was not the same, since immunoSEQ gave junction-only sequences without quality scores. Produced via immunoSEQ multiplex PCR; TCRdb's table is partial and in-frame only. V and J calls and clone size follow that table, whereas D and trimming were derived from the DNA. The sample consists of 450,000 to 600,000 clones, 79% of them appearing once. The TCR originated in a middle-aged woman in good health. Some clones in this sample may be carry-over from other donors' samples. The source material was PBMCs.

The CDR3 bases are TGTGCCAGCAGTTGGGGACAGACAGATACGCAGTATTTT. It is translated as CASSWGQTDTQYF. The V call is TRBV6-5, the J call TRBJ2-3; 7 bases map to TRBD1. With 4 bases clipped from V and 3 bases from J, the junction kept 1 base outside the gene matches. CDR3 size: 13 residues. Germline CDR1 reads MNHEY; CDR2 reads SVGAGI.